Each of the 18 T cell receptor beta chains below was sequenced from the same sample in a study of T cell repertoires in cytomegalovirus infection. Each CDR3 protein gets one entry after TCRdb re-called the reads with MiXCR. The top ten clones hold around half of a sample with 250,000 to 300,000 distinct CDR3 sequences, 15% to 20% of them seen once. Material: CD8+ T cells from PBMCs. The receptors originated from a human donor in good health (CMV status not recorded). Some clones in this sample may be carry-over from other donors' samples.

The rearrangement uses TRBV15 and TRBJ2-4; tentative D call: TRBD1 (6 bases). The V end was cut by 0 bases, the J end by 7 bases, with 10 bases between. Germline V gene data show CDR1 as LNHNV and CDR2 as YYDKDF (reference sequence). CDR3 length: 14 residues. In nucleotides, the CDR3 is TGTGCCACCAGCAGAGATAAGGGGGTCAACATTCAGTACTTC. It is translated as CATSRDKGVNIQYF. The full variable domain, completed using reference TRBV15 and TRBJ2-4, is DAMVIQNPRYQVTQFGKPVTLSCSQTLNHNVMYWYQQKSSQAPKLLFHYYDKDFNNEADTPDNFQSRRPNTSFCFLDIRSPGLGDTAMYLCATSRDKGVNIQYFGAGTRLSVL.

In DNA form, the CDR3 reads TGCGCCAGCAGCCAAGCTCCTGCTTACGTGGATTTCTCTGGGGCCAACGTCCTGACTTTC. It encodes CASSQAPAYVDFSGANVLTF. The chain carries TRBV4-3 and TRBJ2-6; the D is unclear. V was pared by 1 base and J by 0 bases, with 19 bases between. There are 20 residues in the CDR3. Per germline, CDR1 LGHNA and CDR2 YSLEER.

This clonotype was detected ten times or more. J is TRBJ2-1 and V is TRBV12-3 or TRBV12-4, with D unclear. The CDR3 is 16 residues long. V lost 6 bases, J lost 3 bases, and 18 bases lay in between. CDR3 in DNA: TGTGCCAGCAGCCCTACCGTCGTCCCAAACTACAATGAGCAGTTCTTC. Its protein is CASSPTVVPNYNEQFF.

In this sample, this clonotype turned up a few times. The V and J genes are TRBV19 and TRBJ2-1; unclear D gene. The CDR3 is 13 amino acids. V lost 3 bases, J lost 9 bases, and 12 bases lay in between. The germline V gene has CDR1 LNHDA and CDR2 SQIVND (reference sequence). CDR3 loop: CASSIVGSGEQFF. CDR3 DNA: TGTGCCAGTAGTATTGTGGGGTCCGGTGAGCAGTTCTTC. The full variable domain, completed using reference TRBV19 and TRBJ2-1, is DGGITQSPKYLFRKEGQNVTLSCEQNLNHDAMYWYRQDPGQGLRLIYYSQIVNDFQKGDIAEGYSVSREKKESFPLTVTSAQKNPTAFYLCASSIVGSGEQFFGPGTRLTVL.

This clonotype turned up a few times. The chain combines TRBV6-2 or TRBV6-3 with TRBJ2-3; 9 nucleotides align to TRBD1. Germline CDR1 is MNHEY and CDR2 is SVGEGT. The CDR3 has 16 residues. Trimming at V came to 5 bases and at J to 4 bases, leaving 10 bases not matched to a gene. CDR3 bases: TGTGCCAGCAGTCTCGGACAGGGGAGTTTTTCAGATACGCAGTATTTT. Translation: CASSLGQGSFSDTQYF.

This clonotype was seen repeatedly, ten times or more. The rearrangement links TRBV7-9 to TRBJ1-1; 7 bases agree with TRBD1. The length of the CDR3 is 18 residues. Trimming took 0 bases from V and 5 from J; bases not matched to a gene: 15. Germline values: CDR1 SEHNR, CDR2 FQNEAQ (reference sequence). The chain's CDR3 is CASSLARLGTEKSTEAFF. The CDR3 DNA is TGTGCCAGCAGCTTAGCGCGATTGGGGACAGAGAAGAGTACTGAAGCTTTCTTT.

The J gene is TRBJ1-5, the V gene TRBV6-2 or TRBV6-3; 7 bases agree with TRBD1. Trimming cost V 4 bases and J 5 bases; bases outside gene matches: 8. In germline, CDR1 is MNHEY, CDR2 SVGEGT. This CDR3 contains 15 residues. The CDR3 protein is CASSSQGWTDQPQHF. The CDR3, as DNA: TGTGCCAGCAGTTCACAGGGGTGGACCGATCAGCCCCAGCATTTT.

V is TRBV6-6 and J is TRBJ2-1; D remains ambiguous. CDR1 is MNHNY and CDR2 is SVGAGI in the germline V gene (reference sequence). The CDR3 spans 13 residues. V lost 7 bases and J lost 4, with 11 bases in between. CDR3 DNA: TGTGCCAGCACGTCCGGTCTATACAATGAGCAGTTCTTC. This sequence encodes CASTSGLYNEQFF.

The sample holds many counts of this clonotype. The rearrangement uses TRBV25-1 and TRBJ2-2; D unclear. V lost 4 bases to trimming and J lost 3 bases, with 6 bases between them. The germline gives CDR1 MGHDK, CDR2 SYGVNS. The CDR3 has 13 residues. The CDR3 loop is CASSGTYTGELFF. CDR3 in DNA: TGTGCCAGCAGTGGAACATACACCGGGGAGCTGTTTTTT. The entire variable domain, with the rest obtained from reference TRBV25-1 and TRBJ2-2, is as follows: EADIYQTPRYLVIGTGKKITLECSQTMGHDKMYWYQQDPGMELHLIHYSYGVNSTEKGDLSSESTVSRIRTEHFPLTLESARPSHTSQYLCASSGTYTGELFFGEGSRLTVL.

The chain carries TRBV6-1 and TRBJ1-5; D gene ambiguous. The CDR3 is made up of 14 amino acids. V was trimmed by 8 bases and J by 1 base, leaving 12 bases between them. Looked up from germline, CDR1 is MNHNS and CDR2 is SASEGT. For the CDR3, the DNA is TGTGCCAGCGGGCCCCTGGGGAGCAATCAGCCCCAGCATTTT. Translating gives CASGPLGSNQPQHF.

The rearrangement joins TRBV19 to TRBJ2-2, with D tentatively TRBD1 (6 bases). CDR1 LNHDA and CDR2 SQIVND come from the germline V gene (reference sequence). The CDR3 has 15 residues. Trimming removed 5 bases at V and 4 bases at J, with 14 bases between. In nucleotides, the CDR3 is TGTGCCAGTAGTTTCCGGGACACCAGCACCGGGGAGCTGTTTTTT. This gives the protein CASSFRDTSTGELFF.

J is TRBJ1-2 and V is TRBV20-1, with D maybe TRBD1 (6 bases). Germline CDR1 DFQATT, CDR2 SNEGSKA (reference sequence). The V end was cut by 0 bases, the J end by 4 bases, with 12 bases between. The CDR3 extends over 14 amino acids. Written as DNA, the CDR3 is TGCAGTGCTAGAGATGGCGCAGGGGTCTATGGCTACACCTTC. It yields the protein CSARDGAGVYGYTF.

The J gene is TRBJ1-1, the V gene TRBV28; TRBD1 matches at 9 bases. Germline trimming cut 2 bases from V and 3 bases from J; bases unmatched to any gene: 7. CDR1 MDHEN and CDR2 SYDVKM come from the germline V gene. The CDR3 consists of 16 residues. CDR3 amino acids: CASSLHGTGRDTEAFF. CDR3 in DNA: TGTGCCAGCAGTTTACACGGGACAGGGAGGGACACTGAAGCTTTCTTT.

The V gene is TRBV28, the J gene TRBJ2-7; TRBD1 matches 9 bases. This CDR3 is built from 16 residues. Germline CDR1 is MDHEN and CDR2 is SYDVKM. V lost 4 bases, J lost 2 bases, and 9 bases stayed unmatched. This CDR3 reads CASSWTGESRTYEQYF. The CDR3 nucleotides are TGTGCCAGCAGTTGGACAGGGGAATCGCGGACCTACGAGCAGTACTTC. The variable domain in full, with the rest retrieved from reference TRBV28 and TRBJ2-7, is DVKVTQSSRYLVKRTGEKVFLECVQDMDHENMFWYRQDPGLGLRLIYFSYDVKMKEKGDIPEGYSVSREKKERFSLILESASTNQTSMYLCASSWTGESRTYEQYFGPGTRLTVT.

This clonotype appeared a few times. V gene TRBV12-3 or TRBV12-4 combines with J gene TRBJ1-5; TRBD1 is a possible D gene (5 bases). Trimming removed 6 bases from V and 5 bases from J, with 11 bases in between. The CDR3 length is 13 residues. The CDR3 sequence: CASRGLGDQPQHF. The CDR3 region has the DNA TGTGCCAGCAGGGGGCTGGGAGATCAGCCCCAGCATTTT.

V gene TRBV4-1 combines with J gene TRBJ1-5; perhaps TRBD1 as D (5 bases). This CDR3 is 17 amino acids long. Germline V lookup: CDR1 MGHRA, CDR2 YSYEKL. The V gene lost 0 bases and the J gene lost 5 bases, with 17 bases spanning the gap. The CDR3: CASSQESVWGGDQPQHF. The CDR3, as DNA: TGCGCCAGCAGCCAAGAGTCGGTGTGGGGAGGGGATCAGCCCCAGCATTTT.

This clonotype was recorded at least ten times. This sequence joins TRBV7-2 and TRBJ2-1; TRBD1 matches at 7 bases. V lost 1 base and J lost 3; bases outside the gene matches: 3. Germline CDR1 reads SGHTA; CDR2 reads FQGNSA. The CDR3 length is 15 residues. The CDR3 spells CASSLGQGFYNEQFF. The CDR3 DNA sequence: TGTGCCAGCAGCTTAGGACAGGGATTCTACAATGAGCAGTTCTTC.

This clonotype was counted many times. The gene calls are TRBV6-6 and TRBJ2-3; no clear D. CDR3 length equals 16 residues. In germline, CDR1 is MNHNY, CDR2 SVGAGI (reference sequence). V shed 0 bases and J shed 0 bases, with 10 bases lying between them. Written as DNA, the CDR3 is TGTGCCAGCAGTTACTCTGGAACAGCAAGCACAGATACGCAGTATTTT. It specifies CASSYSGTASTDTQYF.